The 13 T cell receptor beta chains below were found in one sample sequenced in a study of shared clonotypes between healthy human individuals. This table comes from immunoSEQ multiplex PCR, and its TCRdb copy is limited to in-frame clones, with some not included. The table shows fewer than 2.5 million clones, with approximately 93% occurring only once. Sequenced sample: naive CD4+ T cells from PBMCs. Subset noted: CD45RA+ positively selected. The receptors stem from a man aged 18 to 29 in good health. Some clones in this sample may be carry-over from other donors' samples.

This clone was counted once. The J gene is TRBJ2-1, the V gene TRBV5-6; TRBD2 matches at 13 bases. The CDR3 runs to 17 residues. CDR1 is SGHDT, CDR2 YYEEEE, per germline. Unmatched junction bases numbered 7, after V lost 3 bases and J lost 4 bases. Written as DNA, the CDR3 is TGTGCCAGCAGCTCCGGACTAGCGGGAGTAGTATACAATGAGCAGTTCTTC. It encodes CASSSGLAGVVYNEQFF.

V and J are TRBV28 and TRBJ2-7; D is uncertain. Trimming stripped 5 bases from V and 6 bases from J, with 14 bases between. Germline V gives CDR1 MDHEN, CDR2 SYDVKM. The CDR3 has 13 residues. The CDR3 protein is CASSPDPSSEQYF. In nucleotides, the CDR3 is TGTGCCAGCAGTCCCGACCCTTCTAGCGAGCAGTACTTC.

The CDR3 region is CATSRDRGRGLRNQPQHF. The DNA of the CDR3 is TGTGCCACCAGCAGAGATCGGGGCAGGGGGCTTCGAAATCAGCCCCAGCATTTT. The V gene is TRBV15, the J gene TRBJ1-5, with TRBD1 matching 8 bases. The CDR3 contains 18 residues. Losses at the gene ends were 0 bases for V and 4 bases for J; bases not matched to a gene: 11. The germline CDR1 and CDR2 sequences are LNHNV and YYDKDF (reference sequence).

This clone was detected only a few times. This chain links TRBV7-6 with TRBJ1-5; a weak D match, TRBD1 (5 bases). This CDR3 comprises 14 residues. V was cut by 1 base and J by 7 bases, with 11 bases left in between. The germline gives CDR1 SGHVS, CDR2 FNYEAQ. CDR3 sequence (DNA): TGTGCCAGCAGCTTAGGAGGGGAGGGGCAGCCCCAGCATTTT. It is translated as CASSLGGEGQPQHF.

The chain employs TRBV5-1 and TRBJ2-7, with 9 positions matching TRBD2. CDR1 is SGHRS, CDR2 YFSETQ, per germline. CDR3 size: 15 residues. With 0 bases clipped from V and 4 bases from J, the junction kept 5 bases outside the gene matches. CDR3 in amino acids: CASSLVLAGEYEQYF. CDR3 DNA: TGCGCCAGCAGCTTGGTTTTAGCGGGAGAATACGAGCAGTACTTC.

The chain is built from TRBV6-6 and TRBJ2-5; no clear D gene. The V end was cut by 2 bases, the J end by 1 base, with 8 bases between. The germline V gene has CDR1 MNHNY and CDR2 SVGAGI (reference sequence). This CDR3 comprises 14 residues. The CDR3 DNA follows: TGTGCCAGCAGTTACGCGGCGGTCCAAGAGACCCAGTACTTC. It encodes CASSYAAVQETQYF.

This chain links TRBV20-1 with TRBJ1-2, with a weak D call TRBD1 (6 bases). Trimming shortened V by 5 bases and J by 8 bases, and 12 bases separated the two germline ends. The CDR3 has 11 amino acids. Germline V gives CDR1 DFQATT, CDR2 SNEGSKA (reference sequence). The CDR3 DNA follows: TGCAGTGCTCAGGGGACGGGAGGCTACACCTTC. As protein: CSAQGTGGYTF.

The genes are TRBV7-9 and TRBJ1-2; 8 bases are a match to TRBD1. CDR1 is SEHNR, CDR2 FQNEAQ, per germline (reference sequence). This CDR3 spans 18 amino acids. Germline trimming cut 3 bases from V and 5 bases from J; bases unmatched to any gene: 17. The CDR3 DNA follows: TGTGCCAGCAGCTTGTCCAGGGGGCGCGAAGCCCTAGGGTATGGCTACACCTTC. Protein sequence: CASSLSRGREALGYGYTF. Based on the CDR3 plus reference TRBV7-9 and TRBJ1-2, the full variable domain is DTGVSQNPRHKITKRGQNVTFRCDPISEHNRLYWYRQTLGQGPEFLTYFQNEAQLEKSRLLSDRFSAERPKGSFSTLEIQRTEQGDSAMYLCASSLSRGREALGYGYTFGSGTRLTVV.

The rearrangement links TRBV4-1 to TRBJ2-1; the D is unclear. The germline CDR1 and CDR2 sequences are MGHRA and YSYEKL. The V gene lost 0 bases and the J gene lost 0 bases, with 12 bases spanning the gap. This CDR3 comprises 17 residues. CDR3 sequence reads: CASSQDRVLFSYNEQFF. The DNA for the CDR3 is TGCGCCAGCAGCCAAGATCGGGTCTTATTCTCCTACAATGAGCAGTTCTTC.

The chain couples TRBV5-1 to TRBJ2-3, with 9 bases lining up with TRBD2. CDR1 and CDR2 from the germline V gene are SGHRS and YFSETQ. The CDR3 runs 16 residues. Germline trimming cut 4 bases from V and 4 bases from J; bases unmatched to any gene: 10. CDR3 sequence reads: CASSPGPAGGADTQYF. CDR3 nucleotide sequence: TGCGCCAGCAGCCCGGGCCCGGCGGGAGGGGCAGATACGCAGTATTTT. Looking up the rest from reference TRBV5-1 and TRBJ2-3 gives the full variable domain: KAGVTQTPRYLIKTRGQQVTLSCSPISGHRSVSWYQQTPGQGLQFLFEYFSETQRNKGNFPGRFSGRQFSNSRSEMNVSTLELGDSALYLCASSPGPAGGADTQYFGPGTRLTVL.

The chain links TRBV14 to TRBJ1-2; possibly TRBD1 for D (6 bases). This CDR3 comprises 13 residues. Trimming stripped 1 base from V and 7 bases from J, with 10 bases between. Germline V gene lookup returns CDR1 SGHDN and CDR2 FVKESK. The CDR3 protein is CASSQVTGAGYTF. The CDR3 DNA reads TGTGCCAGCAGCCAAGTTACGGGGGCTGGCTACACCTTC.

This chain joins TRBV5-1 and TRBJ2-1, with 13 bases identical to TRBD2. CDR3 length: 16 amino acids. V gave up 3 bases and J gave up 6 bases; unmatched junction bases: 6. Germline values: CDR1 SGHRS, CDR2 YFSETQ. The CDR3 loop is CASSWTGTSGINEQFF. In DNA form, the CDR3 reads TGCGCCAGCAGCTGGACCGGGACTAGCGGGATCAATGAGCAGTTCTTC.

This sequence joins TRBV18 and TRBJ2-7; 10 nucleotides line up with TRBD1. V lost 6 bases and J lost 2; bases outside the gene matches: 7. Per the germline V gene, CDR1 is KGHSH and CDR2 is LQKENI. The CDR3 covers 15 residues. The CDR3 sequence: CASSTGGSYPYEQYF. The CDR3 DNA reads as TGTGCCAGCTCGACAGGGGGCTCCTATCCCTACGAGCAGTACTTC.